This T cell receptor beta chain was sequenced in a study of blood T cell repertoires in COVID-19 (dated by TCRdb to 2018 to 2020). General notes on the study: The collaborator samples originated in the United States, Italy and Spain and spanned the acute and convalescent phases of COVID-19. The material from the prospective study consisted of cDNA or gDNA derived from T cells, B-cell-depleted T cells, or PBMCs. Subjects who had been exposed to COVID-19, were actively infected with it, or had recovered from it provided the deeply sampled blood TCRbeta repertoires that made up the dataset. Samples were obtained from the ongoing ImmuneRACE study (first 160 participants) and from roughly 1,300 subjects provided by 6 global collaborators. The repertoires were released in a freely available public database intended as a resource for research on the immune response to SARS-CoV-2. Sample metadata almost always included a de-identified subject ID, COVID-19 status, age in years and sex. Where available, HLA class I and class II types were obtained from metadata supplied by the sample provider rather than from assay-based typing.

About this clone itself: Its antigen is not yet known. No clone much larger than this one lies a single base away; base qualities are absent.

The germline V gene sets CDR1 to KGHDR and CDR2 to SFDVKD. The CDR3 holds 16 amino acids from the cysteine to the phenylalanine. This entry keeps only the CDR3 DNA: 48 bases, framed from base 1. The V and J ends are trimmed by 2 bases and 0 bases, leaving 10 bases between them. At one collaborating source in Seattle, patients were enrolled during active infection and were followed longitudinally through the course of disease. Each collaborating institution followed its own protocols to collect whole blood in K2EDTA tubes. Collaborator samples were shipped for TCRbeta analysis as frozen whole blood, isolated PBMCs, or DNA extracted from either sample type. The paper's findings and limits, for the study overall: Clinical and demographic metadata were provided uncurated, with the amount varying by source and participant.

TCRbeta CDR3 regions were amplified from genomic DNA by means of the immunoSEQ Assay, a bias-controlled multiplex PCR. In the authors' own workflow: The number of nucleated cells in each sample was estimated from the amplification of reference gene primers within the assay. Sequence reads were collapsed and filtered to measure the absolute abundance of every unique TCRbeta CDR3 rearrangement. For each sample, productive Simpson clonality was calculated as the square root of Simpson's diversity index over productive rearrangements. Entries here come from immuneACCESS through TCRdb and include only in-frame sequences with V and J called. Some clones fail to appear in such tables; in the studies checked, an unresolved V gene covers under half of the shortfall, and the cause of the remainder is unknown. V, J and clone size were drawn from that table, and D and trimming were deduced from the DNA. Counted in this sample were 450,000 or so clones; 85% to 90% of them appeared once. The top ten constitute around 0.92% of the sample.

This clonotype originated in a man in his late teens or twenties with COVID-19, enrolled during active disease. Sequencing input: peripheral blood. The chain uses TRBV24-1 and TRBJ1-5; the D gene is perhaps TRBD1, on 5 matching bases. This receptor has the CDR3 CATSDSDQGSNQPQHF. The DNA is TGTGCCACCAGTGATTCGGACCAGGGTAGCAATCAGCCCCAGCATTTT.